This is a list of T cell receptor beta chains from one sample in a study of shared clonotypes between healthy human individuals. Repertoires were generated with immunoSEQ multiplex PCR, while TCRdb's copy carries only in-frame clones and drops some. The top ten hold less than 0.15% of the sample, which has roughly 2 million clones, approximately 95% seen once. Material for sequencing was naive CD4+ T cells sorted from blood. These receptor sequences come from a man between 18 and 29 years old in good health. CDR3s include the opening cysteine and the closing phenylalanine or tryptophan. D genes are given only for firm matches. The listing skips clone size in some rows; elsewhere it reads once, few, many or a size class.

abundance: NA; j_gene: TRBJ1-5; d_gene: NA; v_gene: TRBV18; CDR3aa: CASSPPGGGRNQPQHF; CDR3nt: TGTGCCAGCTCACCACCGGGAGGGGGTAGGAATCAGCCCCAGCATTTT
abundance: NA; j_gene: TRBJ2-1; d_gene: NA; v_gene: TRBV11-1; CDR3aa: CASSRLGRPPYNEQFF; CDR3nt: TGTGCCAGCAGCCGCCTGGGGCGTCCCCCTTACAATGAGCAGTTCTTC
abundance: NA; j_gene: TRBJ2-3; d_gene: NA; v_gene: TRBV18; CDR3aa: CASSPRGRSTDTQYF; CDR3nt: TGTGCCAGCTCACCACGGGGGAGAAGCACAGATACGCAGTATTTT
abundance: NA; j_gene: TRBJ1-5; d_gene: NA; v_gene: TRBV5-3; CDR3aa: CARSLVSGGSNQPQHF; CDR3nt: TGTGCCAGAAGCTTGGTCTCCGGGGGTAGCAATCAGCCCCAGCATTTT
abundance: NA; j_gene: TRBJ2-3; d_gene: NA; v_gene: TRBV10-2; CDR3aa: CASSGTGPESQYF; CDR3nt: TGCGCCAGCAGTGGAACCGGACCCGAATCGCAGTATTTT
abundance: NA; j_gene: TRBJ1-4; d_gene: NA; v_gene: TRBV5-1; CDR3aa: CASSLQSTSEKLFF; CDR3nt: TGCGCCAGCAGCTTACAGTCGACTTCTGAAAAACTGTTTTTT
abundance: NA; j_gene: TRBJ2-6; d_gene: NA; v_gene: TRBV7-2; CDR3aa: CASSLVRLLSGANVLTF; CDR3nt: TGTGCCAGCAGCTTAGTAAGACTCCTCTCTGGGGCCAACGTCCTGACTTTC
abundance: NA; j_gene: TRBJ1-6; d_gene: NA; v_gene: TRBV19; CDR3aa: CASSPGPLSPLHF; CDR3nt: TGTGCCAGTAGTCCGGGACCCCTTTCACCCCTCCACTTT
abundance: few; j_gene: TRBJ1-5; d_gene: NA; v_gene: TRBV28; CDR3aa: CASRGSGVQPQHF; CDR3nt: TGTGCCAGCAGGGGCTCGGGGGTGCAGCCCCAGCATTTT
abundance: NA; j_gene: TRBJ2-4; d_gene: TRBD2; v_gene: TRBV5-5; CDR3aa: CASRLGGFGPKNIQYF; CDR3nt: TGTGCCAGCAGGCTCGGGGGGTTCGGCCCCAAAAACATTCAGTACTTC
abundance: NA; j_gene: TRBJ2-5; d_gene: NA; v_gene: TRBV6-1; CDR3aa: CASSESWGETQYF; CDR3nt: TGTGCCAGCAGTGAATCTTGGGGGGAGACCCAGTACTTC
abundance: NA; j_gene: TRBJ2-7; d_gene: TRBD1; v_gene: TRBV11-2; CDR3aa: CASSLGQGIYEQYF; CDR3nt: TGTGCCAGCAGCTTAGGACAGGGGATCTACGAGCAGTACTTC
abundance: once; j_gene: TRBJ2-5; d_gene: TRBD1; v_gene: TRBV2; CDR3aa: CASSRTGTGAGETQYF; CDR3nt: TGTGCCAGCAGCCGAACCGGGACAGGGGCCGGGGAGACCCAGTACTTC
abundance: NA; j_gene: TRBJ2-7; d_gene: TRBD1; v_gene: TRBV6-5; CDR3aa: CASSYSDRGYEQYF; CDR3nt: TGTGCCAGCAGTTACTCTGACAGGGGGTACGAGCAGTACTTC
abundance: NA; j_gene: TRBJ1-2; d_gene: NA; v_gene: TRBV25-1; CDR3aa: CASSKSGANYGYTF; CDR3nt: TGTGCCAGCAGTAAATCGGGCGCTAACTATGGCTACACCTTC
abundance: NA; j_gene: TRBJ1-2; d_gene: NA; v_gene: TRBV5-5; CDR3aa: CASSLAPGNYGYTF; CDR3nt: TGTGCCAGCAGCTTGGCCCCAGGAAACTATGGCTACACCTTC
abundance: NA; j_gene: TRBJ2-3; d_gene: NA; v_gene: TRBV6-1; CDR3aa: CASSPGGTDTQYF; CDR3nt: TGTGCCAGCAGTCCGGGAGGCACAGATACGCAGTATTTT
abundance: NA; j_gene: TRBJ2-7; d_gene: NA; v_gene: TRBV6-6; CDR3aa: CASSLTGTEAGQYF; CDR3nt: TGTGCCAGCAGTCTCACCGGGACCGAGGCGGGGCAGTACTTC
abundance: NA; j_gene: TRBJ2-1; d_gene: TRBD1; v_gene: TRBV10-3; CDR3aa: CAISVSGQGKSNEQFF; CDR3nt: TGTGCCATCAGTGTCTCGGGACAGGGGAAGTCCAATGAGCAGTTCTTC
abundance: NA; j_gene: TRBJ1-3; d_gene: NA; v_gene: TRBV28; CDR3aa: CASSFSSVGNTIYF; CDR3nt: TGTGCCAGCAGTTTCTCCTCGGTCGGAAACACCATATATTTT
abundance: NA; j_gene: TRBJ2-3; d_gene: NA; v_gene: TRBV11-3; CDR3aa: CASSVGDTQYF; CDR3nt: TGTGCCAGTAGCGTGGGGGATACGCAGTATTTT
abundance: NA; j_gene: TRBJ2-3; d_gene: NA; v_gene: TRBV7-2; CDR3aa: CASSFFIDTQYF; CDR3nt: TGTGCCAGCAGCTTCTTTATAGATACGCAGTATTTT
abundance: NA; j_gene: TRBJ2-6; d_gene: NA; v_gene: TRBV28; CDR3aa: CAISGGALGANVLTF; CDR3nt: TGTGCCATATCAGGGGGGGCGCTCGGGGCCAACGTCCTGACTTTC
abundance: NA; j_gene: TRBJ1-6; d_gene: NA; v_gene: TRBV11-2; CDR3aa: CASSLATTERRGSPLHF; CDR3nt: TGTGCCAGCAGCTTAGCGACCACCGAGCGGCGGGGTTCACCCCTCCACTTT
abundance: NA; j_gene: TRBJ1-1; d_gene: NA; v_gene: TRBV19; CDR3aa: CASRKGQLNTEAFF; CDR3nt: TGTGCCAGTCGAAAGGGCCAGCTGAACACTGAAGCTTTCTTT
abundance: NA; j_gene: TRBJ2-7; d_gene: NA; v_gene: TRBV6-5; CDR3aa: CASSYGADSYEQYF; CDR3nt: TGTGCCAGCAGTTACGGGGCAGACTCCTACGAGCAGTACTTC
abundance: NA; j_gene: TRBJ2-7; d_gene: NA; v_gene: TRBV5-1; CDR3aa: CASSVSGTYPGHEQYF; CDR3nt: TGCGCCAGCAGCGTCTCGGGGACTTACCCGGGGCACGAGCAGTACTTC
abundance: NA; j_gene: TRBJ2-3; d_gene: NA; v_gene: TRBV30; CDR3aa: CAWSGQTQYF; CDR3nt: TGTGCCTGGAGTGGCCAGACGCAGTATTTT
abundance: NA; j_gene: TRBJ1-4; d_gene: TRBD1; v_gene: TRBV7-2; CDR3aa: CASSLAQGGNEKLFF; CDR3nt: TGTGCCAGCAGCTTGGCTCAGGGGGGGAATGAAAAACTGTTTTTT
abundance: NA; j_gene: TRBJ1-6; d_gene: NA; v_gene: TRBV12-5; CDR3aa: CASGWGNSNSPLHF; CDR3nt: TGTGCTAGTGGTTGGGGGAATTCTAATTCACCCCTCCACTTT
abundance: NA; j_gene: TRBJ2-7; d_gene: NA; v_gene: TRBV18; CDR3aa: CASSPPGTNGEQYF; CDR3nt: TGTGCCAGCTCACCCCCCGGAACCAATGGGGAGCAGTACTTC
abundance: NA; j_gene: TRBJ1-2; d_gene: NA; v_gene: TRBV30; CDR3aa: CAWSTRGPPNYGYTF; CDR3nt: TGTGCCTGGAGTACTCGCGGGCCCCCTAACTATGGCTACACCTTC
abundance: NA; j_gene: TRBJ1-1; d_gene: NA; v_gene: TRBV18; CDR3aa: CASSVLSTEAFF; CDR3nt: TGTGCCAGCTCAGTACTGAGCACTGAAGCTTTCTTT
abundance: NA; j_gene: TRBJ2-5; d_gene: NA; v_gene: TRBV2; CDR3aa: CASSWQGGEEETQYF; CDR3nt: TGTGCCAGCAGTTGGCAGGGGGGGGAAGAAGAGACCCAGTACTTC
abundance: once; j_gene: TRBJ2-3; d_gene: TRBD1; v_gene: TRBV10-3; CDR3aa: CAISETRQGASDTQYF; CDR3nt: TGTGCCATCAGTGAGACTAGACAGGGGGCCTCAGATACGCAGTATTTT
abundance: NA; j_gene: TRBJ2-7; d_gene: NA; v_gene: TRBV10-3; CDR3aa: CAISERGYEQYF; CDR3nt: TGTGCCATCAGTGAAAGGGGCTACGAGCAGTACTTC
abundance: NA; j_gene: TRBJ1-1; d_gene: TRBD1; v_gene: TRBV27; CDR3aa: CASSLKGAAEAFF; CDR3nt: TGTGCCAGCAGTTTAAAGGGGGCAGCTGAAGCTTTCTTT
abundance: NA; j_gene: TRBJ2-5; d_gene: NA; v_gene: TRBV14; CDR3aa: CASSQGVRETQYF; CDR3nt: TGTGCCAGCAGCCAAGGTGTTCGAGAGACCCAGTACTTC
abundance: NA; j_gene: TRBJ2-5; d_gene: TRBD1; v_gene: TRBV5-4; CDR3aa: CASSQYSTGVETQYF; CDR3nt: TGTGCCAGCAGCCAATACTCGACAGGGGTAGAGACCCAGTACTTC
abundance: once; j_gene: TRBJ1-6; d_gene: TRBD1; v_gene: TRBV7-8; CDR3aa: CASSPSGGIGPLHF; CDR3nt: TGTGCCAGCAGCCCCTCAGGGGGAATAGGACCCCTCCACTTT
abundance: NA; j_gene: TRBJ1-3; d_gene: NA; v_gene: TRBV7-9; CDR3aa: CASRRGSSGNTIYF; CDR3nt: TGTGCCAGCAGAAGGGGTTCCTCTGGAAACACCATATATTTT
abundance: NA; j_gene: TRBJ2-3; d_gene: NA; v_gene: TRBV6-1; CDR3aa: CASSESYTTDTQYF; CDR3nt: TGTGCCAGCAGTGAAAGTTACACCACAGATACGCAGTATTTT
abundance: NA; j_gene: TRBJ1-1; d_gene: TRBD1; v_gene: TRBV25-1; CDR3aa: CASSEGQARNTEAFF; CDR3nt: TGTGCCAGCAGTGAAGGACAGGCGAGGAACACTGAAGCTTTCTTT
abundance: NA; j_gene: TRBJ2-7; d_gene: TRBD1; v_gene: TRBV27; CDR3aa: CASSPHGQGRNEQYF; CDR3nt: TGTGCCAGCAGTCCCCACGGACAGGGGAGAAACGAGCAGTACTTC
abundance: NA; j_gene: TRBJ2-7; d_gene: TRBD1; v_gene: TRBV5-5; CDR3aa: CASSLAGTGTYEQYF; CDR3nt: TGTGCCAGCAGCTTGGCCGGGACAGGGACCTACGAGCAGTACTTC
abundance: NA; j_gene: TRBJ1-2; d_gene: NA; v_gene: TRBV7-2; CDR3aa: CASSLTDYGYTF; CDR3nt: TGTGCCAGCAGCTTAACCGATTATGGCTACACCTTC
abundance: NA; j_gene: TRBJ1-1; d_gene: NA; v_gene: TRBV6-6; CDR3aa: CASSYLDQNTEAFF; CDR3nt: TGTGCCAGCAGTTACCTGGACCAAAACACTGAAGCTTTCTTT
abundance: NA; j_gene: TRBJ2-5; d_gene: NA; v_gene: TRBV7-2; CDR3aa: CASSRGTGETQYF; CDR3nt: TGTGCCAGCAGCCGGGGGACGGGGGAGACCCAGTACTTC
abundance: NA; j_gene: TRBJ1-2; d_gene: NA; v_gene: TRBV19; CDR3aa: CASSIEEGNYGYTF; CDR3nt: TGTGCCAGTAGTATAGAGGAGGGGAACTATGGCTACACCTTC
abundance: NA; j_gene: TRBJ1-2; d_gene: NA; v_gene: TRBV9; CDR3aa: CASSVDGNYGYTF; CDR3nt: TGTGCCAGCAGCGTAGATGGTAACTATGGCTACACCTTC
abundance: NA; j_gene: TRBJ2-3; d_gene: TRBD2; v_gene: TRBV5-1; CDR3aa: CASSLGSSGAGDTQYF; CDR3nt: TGCGCCAGCAGCTTGGGGTCTAGCGGGGCCGGAGATACGCAGTATTTT
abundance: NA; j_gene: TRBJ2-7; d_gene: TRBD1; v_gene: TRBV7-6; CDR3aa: CASSPRGDRGDEQYF; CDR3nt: TGTGCCAGCAGCCCCCGCGGGGACAGGGGCGACGAGCAGTACTTC